The next 10 T cell receptor beta chains were all read from a single sample in a study of OX40 agonist ivuxolimab in advanced cancers. Sequencing was performed with immunoSEQ multiplex PCR; in TCRdb, only in-frame clones are kept and a portion is missing. The data show tens of thousands of clones, with approximately 91% seen just once and about 0.31% held by the top ten. The sample consisted of CD4+ or CD8+ T cells sorted from blood, taken in a trial of the OX40 agonist ivuxolimab. These receptors were collected from an adult with an advanced solid tumor such as melanoma, head and neck, liver or kidney cancer.

The chain uses TRBV10-3 and TRBJ2-6, with TRBD1 matching 7 bases. The trim removed 10 bases at V and 4 bases at J, leaving 13 bases unmatched. Germline CDR1 ENHRY, CDR2 SYGVKD. The CDR3 is 16 amino acids. CDR3 residues: CATEGQDPPGANVLTF. The DNA of the CDR3 is TGTGCCACCGAAGGACAGGACCCTCCGGGGGCCAACGTCCTGACTTTC.

V gene TRBV19 combines with J gene TRBJ1-2, with 8 nucleotides matching TRBD1. V lost 5 bases and J lost 5; bases outside the gene matches: 7. CDR1 is LNHDA and CDR2 is SQIVND in the germline V gene (reference sequence). The CDR3 extends over 14 amino acids. The CDR3 loop reads CASSRDGQGYGYTF. The CDR3 nucleotides are TGTGCCAGTAGTCGAGATGGACAGGGATATGGCTACACCTTC.

The chain links TRBV19 to TRBJ1-1, with D possibly being TRBD1 (5 bases). Germline CDR1 and CDR2: LNHDA and SQIVND (reference sequence). This CDR3 has 13 amino acids. Trimming shortened V by 5 bases and J by 8 bases, and 15 bases separated the two germline ends. The CDR3 loop reads CASSPNRGTEAFF. The CDR3 DNA follows: TGTGCCAGTAGTCCGAATCGGGGGACCGAAGCTTTCTTT.

V usage is TRBV6-5 and J usage is TRBJ2-7; D gene uncertain. The CDR3 totals 14 residues. CDR1 and CDR2 from the germline V gene are MNHEY and SVGAGI. V dropped 5 bases and J dropped 0 bases, with 11 bases sitting between them. CDR3 DNA: TGTGCCAGCAGTGAATCTGGAAGCTCCTACGAGCAGTACTTC. The encoded protein is CASSESGSSYEQYF.

The chain uses TRBV15 and TRBJ2-7; D is ambiguous. Trimming removed 0 bases from V and 5 bases from J, with 2 bases in between. In germline, CDR1 is LNHNV, CDR2 YYDKDF (reference sequence). The CDR3 is made up of 11 amino acids. CDR3 residues: CATSRDHEQYF. Written as DNA, the CDR3 is TGTGCCACCAGCAGAGACCACGAGCAGTACTTC.

The CDR3 DNA reads TGTGCCAGCAGCTGGGACATGGAAAGGTCACCCCTCCACTTT. It codes for CASSWDMERSPLHF. V usage is TRBV5-8 and J usage is TRBJ1-6, with D possibly TRBD1 on 6 matching bases. This CDR3 comprises 14 residues. Germline V lookup: CDR1 SGHTS, CDR2 YDEGEE. V was cut by 3 bases and J by 10 bases, with 14 bases left in between.

The V call is TRBV19, the J call TRBJ2-7; 11 bases are a match to TRBD2. V gave up 3 bases and J gave up 4 bases; unmatched junction bases: 2. CDR3 length: 14 residues. Per the germline V gene, CDR1 is LNHDA and CDR2 is SQIVND (reference sequence). CDR3 DNA sequence: TGTGCCAGTAGTATTATAGCGGGAGGGTACGAGCAGTACTTC. Protein product: CASSIIAGGYEQYF.

In its sample, this clone was seen once. This chain links TRBV6-5 with TRBJ1-2; the match to TRBD1 covers 9 bases. Germline V gene lookup returns CDR1 MNHEY and CDR2 SVGAGI. The CDR3 sequence is 14 residues long. Unmatched junction bases numbered 7, after V lost 5 bases and J lost 6 bases. DNA of the CDR3: TGTGCCAGCAGTCCCGCTCGGACAGGGGATGGCTACACCTTC. This encodes CASSPARTGDGYTF.

The J gene is TRBJ1-5, the V gene TRBV11-2; no clear D. The CDR3 has 14 residues. V was pared by 1 base and J by 5 bases, with 9 bases between. Germline-derived CDR1 and CDR2 are SGHAT and FQNNGV. In DNA, the CDR3 is TGTGCCAGCAGCTTAGTTGGGAATGATCAGCCCCAGCATTTT. Encoded protein: CASSLVGNDQPQHF.

The CDR3 is CASSPRGTLLYGYTF. The CDR3 coding sequence is TGTGCCAGCAGCCCCCGCGGGACATTACTCTATGGCTACACCTTC. The chain joins TRBV9 to TRBJ1-2, with a weak D call TRBD1 (6 bases). The CDR3 length is 15 residues. V was shortened by 4 bases and J by 4 bases, with 17 bases between the two germline ends. The germline V gene encodes CDR1 SGDLS and CDR2 YYNGEE.